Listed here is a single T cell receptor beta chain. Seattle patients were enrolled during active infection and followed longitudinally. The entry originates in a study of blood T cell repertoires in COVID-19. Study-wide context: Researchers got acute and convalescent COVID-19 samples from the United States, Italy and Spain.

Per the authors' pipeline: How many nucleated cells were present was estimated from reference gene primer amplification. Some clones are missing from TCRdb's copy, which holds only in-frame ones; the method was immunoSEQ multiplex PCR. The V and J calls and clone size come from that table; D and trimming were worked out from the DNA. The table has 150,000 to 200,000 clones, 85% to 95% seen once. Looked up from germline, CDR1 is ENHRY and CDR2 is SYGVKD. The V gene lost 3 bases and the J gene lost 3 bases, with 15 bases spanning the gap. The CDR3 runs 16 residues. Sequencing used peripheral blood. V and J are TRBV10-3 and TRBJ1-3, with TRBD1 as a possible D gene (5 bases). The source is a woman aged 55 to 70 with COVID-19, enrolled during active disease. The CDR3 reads CAISEQVLSSGNTIYF. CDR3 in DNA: TGTGCCATCAGTGAACAGGTTTTAAGCAGTGGAAACACCATATATTTT.